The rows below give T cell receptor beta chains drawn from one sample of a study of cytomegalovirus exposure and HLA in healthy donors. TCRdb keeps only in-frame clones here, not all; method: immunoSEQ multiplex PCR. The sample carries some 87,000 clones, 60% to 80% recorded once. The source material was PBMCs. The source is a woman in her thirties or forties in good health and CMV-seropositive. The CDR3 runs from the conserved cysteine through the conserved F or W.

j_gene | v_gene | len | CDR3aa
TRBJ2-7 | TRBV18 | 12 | CASSLTDYEQYF
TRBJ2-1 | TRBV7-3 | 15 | CASSPTGGKGIEQFF
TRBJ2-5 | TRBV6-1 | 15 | CASSELAGGPETQYF
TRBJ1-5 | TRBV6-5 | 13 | CASSSGGFGSQHF
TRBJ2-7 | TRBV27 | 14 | CASSLGQRSYEQYF
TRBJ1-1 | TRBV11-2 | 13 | CASSSEGASEAFF
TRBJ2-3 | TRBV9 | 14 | CASSPRGSTDTQYF
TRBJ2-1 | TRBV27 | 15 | CASSLPGVKYNEQFF
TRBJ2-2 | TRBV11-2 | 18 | CASSLGPRGRPSTGELFF
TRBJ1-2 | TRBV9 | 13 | CASSYSIQGGYTF
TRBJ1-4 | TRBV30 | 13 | CAWTLGRNEKLFF
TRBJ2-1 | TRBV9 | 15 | CASSPRDRGRKEQFF
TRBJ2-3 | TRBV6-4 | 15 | CASRKLAGGGDTQYF
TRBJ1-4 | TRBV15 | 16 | CATSRDPGTGGEKLFF
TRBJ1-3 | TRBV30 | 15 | CAWNRLGRSGNTIYF
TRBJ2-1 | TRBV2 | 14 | CASTGLAGADEQFF
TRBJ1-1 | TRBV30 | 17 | CAWSVGWDRGRSTEAFF
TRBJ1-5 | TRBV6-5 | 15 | CASRPDRGSNQPQHF
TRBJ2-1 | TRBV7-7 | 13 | CASSPDRGNEQFF
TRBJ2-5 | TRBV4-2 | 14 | CASNRGADEETQYF
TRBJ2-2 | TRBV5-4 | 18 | CASSTGTSGRVDTGELFF
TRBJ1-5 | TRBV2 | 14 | CASSLQGGGQPQHF
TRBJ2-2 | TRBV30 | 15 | CAWSVSGGETGELFF
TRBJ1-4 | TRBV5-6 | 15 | CASSLTGNRHEKLFF
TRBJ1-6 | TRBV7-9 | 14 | CASSRSPGDSPLHF
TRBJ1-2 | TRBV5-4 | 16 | CASSLAAGQGNYGYTF
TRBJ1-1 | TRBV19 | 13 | CASSVTGNTEAFF
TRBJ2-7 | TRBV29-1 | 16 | CSVGTSGAAQFLEQYF
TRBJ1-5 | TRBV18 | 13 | CASSPGPNQPQHF
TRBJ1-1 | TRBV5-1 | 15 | CASRGGALWNTEAFF
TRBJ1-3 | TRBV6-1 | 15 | CASSLAGDAGNTIYF
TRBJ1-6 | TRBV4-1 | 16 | CASSQAPGQVGSPLHF
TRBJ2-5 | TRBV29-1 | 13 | CSVDLWEAETQYF
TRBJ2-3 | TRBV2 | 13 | CASSETSTDTQYF
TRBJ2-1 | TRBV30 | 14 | CAWSAAGGSNEQFF
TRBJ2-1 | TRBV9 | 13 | CASSVGGQNEQFF
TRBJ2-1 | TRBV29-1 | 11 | CSVGLAGGEFF
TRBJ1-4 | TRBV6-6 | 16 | CASSYSPGTWEEKLFF
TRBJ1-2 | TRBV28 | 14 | CASSLLASVYGYTF
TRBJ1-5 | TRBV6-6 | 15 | CASSFGQISNQPQHF
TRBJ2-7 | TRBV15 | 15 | CATSRNRDSNYEQYF
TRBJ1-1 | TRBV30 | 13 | CAWSVSAVPEAFF
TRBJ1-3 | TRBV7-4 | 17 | CASSLKGDADSGNTIYF
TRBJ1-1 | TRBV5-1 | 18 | CASSEGVYTGLLNTEAFF
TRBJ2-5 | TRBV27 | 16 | CASSTLGQGYQETQYF
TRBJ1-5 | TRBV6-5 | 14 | CASSLQGGNQPQHF
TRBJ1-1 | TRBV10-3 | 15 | CAISGGGGRSTEAFF
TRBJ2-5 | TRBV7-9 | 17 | CASSLGGAAIFRETQYF
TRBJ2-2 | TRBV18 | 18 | CASSPQRTGPLNTGELFF
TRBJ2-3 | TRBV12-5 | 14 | CASGWGEGTDTQYF
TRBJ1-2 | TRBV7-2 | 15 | CASSLGRNREYGYTF
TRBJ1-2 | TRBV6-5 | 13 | CASSLQGIYGYTF
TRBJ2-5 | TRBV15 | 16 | CATSSGGGWTQETQYF
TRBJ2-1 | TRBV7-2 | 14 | CASSLSDFLNEQFF
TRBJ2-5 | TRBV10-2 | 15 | CASRGTSGSLETQYF